This TCR beta chain originates from a study of blood T cell repertoires in COVID-19. Study-level information: From the United States, Italy and Spain came samples of acute and convalescent COVID-19.

Germline V gives CDR1 SQVTM, CDR2 ANQGSEA. The CDR3 length is 12 residues. V was trimmed by 6 bases and J by 0 bases, leaving 9 bases between them. Profiling relied on immunoSEQ multiplex PCR, and the TCRdb table lists in-frame clones only, not all of them. The repertoire holds about 190,000 clones, with approximately 91% as singletons. The rearrangement uses TRBV29-1 and TRBJ2-7, with D uncertain. The sample taken for sequencing was peripheral blood. The clonotype was recovered from a woman in her forties who had recovered from COVID-19. This chain's CDR3 is CSVRVSSYEQYF. CDR3 DNA: TGCAGCGTCCGGGTCTCCTCCTACGAGCAGTACTTC.